This T cell receptor (beta chain) was retrieved from a study of CD8 T cells in Susac syndrome (dated by TCRdb to between 2017 and 2020). In the study overall: Repertoire sequencing was used to test whether CD8+ T cell activation and differentiation in Susac syndrome was antigen driven. The study compared CD8+ T cell repertoire clonality among over 9 healthy donors, roughly 14 Susac syndrome patients and roughly 15 multiple sclerosis patients. Summary of the overall study and its limitations: The number of individuals in the TCR sequencing and HLA analysis was recognized as being relatively small.

High-throughput TCR beta sequencing profiled peripheral blood CD8+ and CD4+ T cells from healthy donors, Susac syndrome patients and multiple sclerosis patients. The multiple sclerosis controls were treatment-naive patients whose relapsing-remitting disease, either stable or active, fulfilled the revised McDonald criteria. Bulk CD8+ and CD4+ T cells were purified by magnetic negative isolation, while CD8+ TEMRA cells were enriched using FACS. Blood was collected in EDTA tubes and processed within 24 hours, with PBMCs isolated through density gradient centrifugation. PBMCs intended for TCR sequencing were frozen in liquid nitrogen and were later thawed in a 37 degrees C water bath. The sorted or isolated CD4+, CD8+ and CD8+ TEMRA cells reached a purity of at least 90%. A remark on this clonotype: The antigen it recognizes is unknown. It is unclear where the CDR3 begins or ends on the DNA, so no DNA is shown, and the CDR3 is as TCRdb lists it.

The germline V gene (reference sequence) gives CDR1 as MNHEY and CDR2 as SMNVEV. The CDR3 runs 19 residues from the cysteine to the phenylalanine. RNA was extracted using the RNeasy kit, and roughly 0.5 to 1 microgram was reverse transcribed with random hexamers. The immunoSEQ multiplex PCR assay, which covers 54 Vbeta and 13 Jbeta segments, was used to amplify TCR beta CDR3 regions. PCR amplification bias was corrected by using a synthetic template baseline for primer optimization and computational correction. In the authors' own workflow: Reads were assigned to V, D and J genes according to IMGT and analyzed in immunoSEQ Analyzer, with only productive sequences retained. Clonality was calculated as one minus the Shannon entropy normalized by log2 of the number of productive unique sequences. For each patient and control, public and private clones were evaluated within the 100 most prevalent clones. Susac-specific clones were defined as absent from healthy and MS cohorts, 850 to 1,300 published viral clones and other ImmuneACCESS disease sequences. The public reads were reprocessed in TCRdb via fastp at Q25 and MiXCR, keeping in-frame beta chains. Rows are unified per CDR3 protein, each entry keeping the most common DNA and genes. The V and J calls here are based on TCRdb, not the publication. For this sample there are about 150,000 distinct CDR3 sequences; over 95% appear just once. Together, the top ten hold 0.15% of the sample.

The material sequenced was CD8+ T cells from PBMCs. The receptor was isolated from a human donor with multiple sclerosis. This chain is built from TRBV27 and TRBJ1-5. The CDR3 has the sequence CASSSSDLGPVPGNQPQHF.